A single sample is the source of the 23 T cell receptor beta chains below, sequenced in a study of OX40 agonist ivuxolimab in advanced cancers. Data came from immunoSEQ multiplex PCR; TCRdb stores just in-frame clones and leaves some out. The data show about 69,000 clones, with 90% seen just once and about 10% held by the top ten. Source: CD4+ or CD8+ T cells sorted from blood, taken in a trial of the OX40 agonist ivuxolimab. These receptors were obtained from an adult with an advanced solid tumor such as melanoma, head and neck, liver or kidney cancer.

The rearrangement uses TRBV4-1 and TRBJ1-3, with a possible D match to TRBD1 (6 bases). The length of the CDR3 is 13 residues. V lost 4 bases, J lost 6 bases, and 10 bases lay in between. Germline-derived CDR1 and CDR2 are MGHRA and YSYEKL. The CDR3 DNA follows: TGCGCCAGCAGCCCAGGGGACGTAAACACCATATATTTT. Its translation is CASSPGDVNTIYF.

The chain joins TRBV9 to TRBJ1-5; a weak D match, TRBD1 (5 bases). CDR1 is SGDLS and CDR2 is YYNGEE in the germline V gene. Trimming stripped 4 bases from V and 6 bases from J, with 14 bases between. The CDR3 covers 14 residues. The CDR3 reads CASSPDPGGQPQHF. As DNA, the CDR3 is TGTGCCAGCAGCCCCGACCCGGGGGGTCAGCCCCAGCATTTT.

The V and J genes are TRBV29-1 and TRBJ1-1; no clear D. Deletions cut 6 bases from V and 1 base from J, with 3 bases between. Germline CDR1 reads SQVTM; CDR2 reads ANQGSEA. CDR3 length equals 10 residues. CDR3 in amino acids: CSVRNTEAFF. The CDR3 DNA is TGCAGCGTGCGGAACACTGAAGCTTTCTTT.

The rearrangement uses TRBV7-8 and TRBJ2-2, with 7 bases that match TRBD2. V gave up 5 bases and J gave up 7 bases; unmatched junction bases: 4. This CDR3 spans 13 amino acids. Germline V lookup: CDR1 SGHVS, CDR2 FQNEAQ. The CDR3 is CASSLGGSGELFF. The CDR3 coding sequence is TGTGCCAGCAGCCTCGGCGGGAGCGGGGAGCTGTTTTTT. Complete variable domain (other parts from reference TRBV7-8 and TRBJ2-2): GAGVSQSPRYKVAKRGQDVALRCDPISGHVSLFWYQQALGQGPEFLTYFQNEAQLDKSGLPSDRFFAERPEGSVSTLKIQRTQQEDSAVYLCASSLGGSGELFFGEGSRLTVL.

CDR3 bases: TGCGCCAGCAGCTTGGCCGCTGGCTTGGGGGCCTCTGGAAACACCATATATTTT. It codes for CASSLAAGLGASGNTIYF. V usage is TRBV5-1 and J usage is TRBJ1-3, with TRBD1 as a possible D gene (6 bases). CDR1 is SGHRS, CDR2 YFSETQ, per germline. CDR3 length equals 18 residues. Trimming removed 0 bases at V and 0 bases at J, with 16 bases between.

V gene TRBV28 combines with J gene TRBJ2-4; D could derive from TRBD1 or TRBD2 (6 bases each). Germline values: CDR1 MDHEN, CDR2 SYDVKM. The CDR3 runs to 15 residues. With 6 bases removed from V and 5 bases from J, the gap between germline ends came to 17 bases. CDR3 DNA: TGTGCCAGCAGCAGGCCGGGGGCTAGGGAAAACATTCAGTACTTC. Protein: CASSRPGARENIQYF.

The gene calls are TRBV9 and TRBJ1-2; the D gene is possibly TRBD1 (5 bases). Germline V gene lookup returns CDR1 SGDLS and CDR2 YYNGEE. The V end was cut by 0 bases, the J end by 0 bases, with 6 bases between. The CDR3 is 14 amino acids. The DNA of the CDR3 is TGTGCCAGCAGCGTAGGGGGGACTAACTATGGCTACACCTTC. It yields the protein CASSVGGTNYGYTF. The complete variable domain, with remaining parts taken from reference TRBV9 and TRBJ1-2, reads DSGVTQTPKHLITATGQRVTLRCSPRSGDLSVYWYQQSLDQGLQFLIQYYNGEERAKGNILERFSAQQFPDLHSELNLSSLELGDSALYFCASSVGGTNYGYTFGSGTRLTVV.

The chain carries TRBV2 and TRBJ2-1, with 8 bases that match TRBD2. The length of the CDR3 is 17 residues. With 2 bases clipped from V and 2 bases from J, the junction kept 8 bases outside the gene matches. Germline assignment: CDR1 SNHLY and CDR2 FYNNEI. The CDR3 DNA reads as TGTGCCAGCAGTGAAATTTGGCGGGAGGCCACCTACAATGAGCAGTTCTTC. It translates to CASSEIWREATYNEQFF.

As regards this clone: One end of the junction does not line up with germline, which may come from a read error. V and J are TRBV7-2 and TRBJ2-5; perhaps TRBD2 as D (5 bases). Looked up from germline, CDR1 is SGHTA and CDR2 is FQGNSA. The CDR3 extends over 14 amino acids. CDR3 sequence: CAGSPDEGWGTQYF. The CDR3 DNA reads TGTGCCGGCAGCCCGGATGAGGGCTGGGGGACCCAGTACTTC.

V is TRBV20-1 and J is TRBJ1-1; D perhaps matches TRBD1 (6 bases). Between the trimmed V and J ends, which lost 6 bases and 4 bases, there was a span of 9 bases. The germline gives CDR1 DFQATT, CDR2 SNEGSKA (reference sequence). The CDR3 has 11 residues. This CDR3 reads CSAQGSTEAFF. The DNA for the CDR3 is TGCAGTGCCCAGGGGAGCACTGAAGCTTTCTTT.

This rearrangement joins TRBV18 to TRBJ2-5, with D hard to call. From germline, CDR1 is KGHSH and CDR2 LQKENI. This CDR3 region has 13 residues. V gave up 6 bases and J gave up 7 bases, with 15 bases separating them. The CDR3 nucleotides read TGTGCCAGCTCTCCCTTGGCAGTTGGGACCCAGTACTTC. Encoded protein: CASSPLAVGTQYF.

V usage is TRBV6-4 and J usage is TRBJ2-4; 13 bases agree with TRBD2. This CDR3 is built from 16 residues. CDR1 and CDR2 (germline): MRHNA, SNTAGT. V gave up 6 bases and J gave up 1 base; unmatched junction bases: 3. The DNA for the CDR3 is TGTGCCAGCAGGATGACTAGCGGGAGGGCCAAAAACATTCAGTACTTC. Protein sequence: CASRMTSGRAKNIQYF.

The chain employs TRBV5-6 and TRBJ2-7, with D maybe TRBD2 (6 bases). CDR1 is SGHDT and CDR2 is YYEEEE in the germline V gene. The CDR3 is 15 amino acids. Deletions cut 0 bases from V and 9 bases from J, with 19 bases between. CDR3 coding DNA: TGTGCCAGCAGCTTGGTTCCGGCGGGGTCTACGAGGCAGTACTTC. Residues: CASSLVPAGSTRQYF.

The genes are TRBV5-1 and TRBJ2-7; 12 bases are a match to TRBD2. V lost 1 base to trimming and J lost 3 bases; unmatched junction nucleotides: 5. Germline loops: CDR1 SGHRS, CDR2 YFSETQ. This CDR3 has 16 amino acids. The CDR3 coding sequence is TGCGCCAGCAGCTTGCTAGCGGGAGGGCCTCTCTACGAGCAGTACTTC. Residues: CASSLLAGGPLYEQYF.

The V gene is TRBV5-1, the J gene TRBJ1-1; D is undetermined. Germline CDR1 reads SGHRS; CDR2 reads YFSETQ. This CDR3 comprises 14 residues. Trimming pared 5 bases from V and 5 bases from J, leaving 16 bases between. CDR3 sequence reads: CASSTQGTMTEAFF. For the CDR3, the DNA is TGCGCCAGCAGTACCCAAGGAACAATGACTGAAGCTTTCTTT. Filled out from reference TRBV5-1 and TRBJ1-1, the complete variable domain reads KAGVTQTPRYLIKTRGQQVTLSCSPISGHRSVSWYQQTPGQGLQFLFEYFSETQRNKGNFPGRFSGRQFSNSRSEMNVSTLELGDSALYLCASSTQGTMTEAFFGQGTRLTVV.

The genes are TRBV6-7 and TRBJ1-4, with D possibly being TRBD1 (5 bases). TRBV6-7 is known as an ORF, though its function is uncertain. Trimming pared 2 bases from V and 0 bases from J, leaving 22 bases between. This CDR3 region has 20 residues. The CDR3 DNA reads as TGTGCCAGCAGTTACCACCTTTGTCCCGTGGCCAGGGCAACTAATGAAAAACTGTTTTTT. This codes for CASSYHLCPVARATNEKLFF.

The sample holds a few counts of this clone. V usage is TRBV4-2 and J usage is TRBJ2-1, with a weak D call TRBD2 (6 bases). Germline CDR1 and CDR2: LGHNA and YNFKEQ. This CDR3 spans 15 amino acids. V shed 0 bases and J shed 6 bases, with 12 bases lying between them. The CDR3 nucleotides read TGTGCCAGCAGCCAAGATCGGCGGGGAATCAATGAGCAGTTCTTC. It yields the protein CASSQDRRGINEQFF.

The rearrangement links TRBV18 to TRBJ2-5, with a tentative D call TRBD1 (6 bases). The CDR3 runs to 14 residues. V was clipped by 6 bases and J by 4 bases, with 15 bases between them. The germline V gene has CDR1 KGHSH and CDR2 LQKENI. The CDR3 spells CASSLPQGSETQYF. The CDR3, as DNA: TGTGCCAGCTCGCTGCCACAGGGTTCAGAGACCCAGTACTTC.

The J gene is TRBJ1-3, the V gene TRBV6-1; D possibly corresponds to TRBD1 (5 bases). This CDR3 region has 15 residues. V dropped 7 bases and J dropped 0 bases, with 13 bases sitting between them. The germline V gene encodes CDR1 MNHNS and CDR2 SASEGT. The CDR3 region has the DNA TGTGCCAGCATAAAGGACATCGGCTCTGGAAACACCATATATTTT. Its protein is CASIKDIGSGNTIYF.

This rearrangement joins TRBV6-1 to TRBJ2-1, with TRBD2 matching 11 bases. V lost 3 bases to trimming and J lost 4 bases; unmatched junction nucleotides: 5. Germline CDR1 MNHNS, CDR2 SASEGT. The CDR3 runs to 16 residues. DNA of the CDR3: TGTGCCAGCAGTGACACTAGCGGGAGAGGTTACAATGAGCAGTTCTTC. Translation: CASSDTSGRGYNEQFF.

The V and J genes are TRBV7-2 and TRBJ1-5, with D perhaps matching TRBD1 (5 bases). The CDR3 is made up of 12 amino acids. V gave up 5 bases and J gave up 10 bases, with 12 bases separating them. Germline V gene lookup returns CDR1 SGHTA and CDR2 FQGNSA. CDR3 amino acids: CASSPPGLPQHF. The CDR3 coding sequence is TGTGCCAGCAGCCCCCCAGGGTTACCCCAGCATTTT.

The rearrangement links TRBV11-3 to TRBJ2-7; D unclear. With 5 bases removed from V and 5 bases from J, the gap between germline ends came to 10 bases. The germline V gene has CDR1 SGHNT and CDR2 YENEEA. This CDR3 comprises 12 residues. Here the CDR3 DNA reads TGTGCCAGCAGCCCCCACACAAACGAGCAGTACTTC. It is translated as CASSPHTNEQYF.

For the CDR3, the DNA is TGTGCCAGCATTCTAAAGGGACATCGAAGGGGTCAGCCCCAGCATTTT. This sequence encodes CASILKGHRRGQPQHF. The J gene is TRBJ1-5, the V gene TRBV28, with D possibly matching TRBD1 (6 bases). V shed 7 bases and J shed 6 bases, with 22 bases lying between them. Germline CDR1 MDHEN, CDR2 SYDVKM. This CDR3 comprises 16 residues. Full variable domain (missing parts from reference TRBV28 and TRBJ1-5): DVKVTQSSRYLVKRTGEKVFLECVQDMDHENMFWYRQDPGLGLRLIYFSYDVKMKEKGDIPEGYSVSREKKERFSLILESASTNQTSMYLCASILKGHRRGQPQHFGDGTRLSIL.